This TCR beta chain emerged from a study of T cell responses to AZD1222 COVID-19 vaccine. Overall study results and limits: Clonal diversity was possibly underestimated, and white British individuals and females predominated among donors. Variant regions that are unmutated are reportedly the target of nearly half of spike-specific TCRs.

Clones were read by immunoSEQ multiplex PCR, and TCRdb kept only the in-frame ones, dropping some. In the table there are roughly 150,000 clones, roughly nine tenths of which are singletons. The CDR3 extends over 14 amino acids. The germline V gene has CDR1 MNHNS and CDR2 SASEGT. V was trimmed by 2 bases and J by 4 bases, leaving 11 bases between them. This clone has a handful of counts. Its target is not known. The chain carries TRBV6-1 and TRBJ1-2; weak D call: TRBD1 (5 bases). This TCR came from an adult who received the AZD1222 COVID-19 vaccine. The sequences come from peripheral blood, collected 28 days after the second AZD1222 dose. CDR3 loop: CASSEIGQGYGYTF. Written as DNA, the CDR3 is TGTGCCAGCAGTGAAATCGGCCAGGGCTATGGCTACACCTTC.